This T cell receptor beta chain appears in the sequencing data of a study of blood T cell repertoires in COVID-19. V shed 7 bases, J shed 3 bases, and the junction held 5 bases outside the gene matches. Germline V lookup: CDR1 SNHLY, CDR2 FYNNEI. The CDR3 is made up of 14 amino acids. The data were produced by immunoSEQ multiplex PCR, yet TCRdb's version contains in-frame clones alone and is incomplete. The sample has roughly 250,000 clones; around 88% are singletons. Sequencing was performed on peripheral blood. The TCR sequence derives from a man aged 25-45 years with acute or convalescent COVID-19. This chain connects TRBV2 to TRBJ2-1; 8 bases agree with TRBD2. As DNA, the CDR3 is TGTGCCAGCACCAGCGGGGGATACTACAATGAGCAGTTCTTC. Amino acid sequence: CASTSGGYYNEQFF.